Listed below are T cell receptor beta chains from one sample, sequenced in a study of blood T cell repertoires in COVID-19. Assay used: immunoSEQ multiplex PCR; TCRdb lists only in-frame clones, some missing. The sample yields a few hundred thousand clones, more than 70% seen once. Sequences were obtained from peripheral blood. Every receptor here comes from a woman aged 25 to 39 who had recovered from COVID-19. CDR3s include the opening cysteine and the closing phenylalanine or tryptophan. The D gene is left open where the match is weak. The size of a clone is reported for some rows only, either as once, few or many, or as a class for expanded clones.

clone size: .; J gene: TRBJ1-1; V gene: TRBV13; D gene: .; CDR3 length: 15; CDR3 DNA: TGTGCCAGCAGCCCCAGGGTTTACATGAACACTGAAGCTTTCTTT; CDR3 protein: CASSPRVYMNTEAFF
clone size: few; J gene: TRBJ1-4; V gene: TRBV5-1; D gene: .; CDR3 length: 14; CDR3 DNA: TGCGCCAGCAGCTTGGGATCAACAGGGGAAAAACTGTTTTTT; CDR3 protein: CASSLGSTGEKLFF
clone size: .; J gene: TRBJ1-4; V gene: TRBV11-2; D gene: .; CDR3 length: 15; CDR3 DNA: TGTGCCAGCAGCTTGAGGAGTGCAACTAATGAAAAACTGTTTTTT; CDR3 protein: CASSLRSATNEKLFF
clone size: once; J gene: TRBJ2-1; V gene: TRBV5-1; D gene: TRBD1; CDR3 length: 16; CDR3 DNA: TGCGCCAGCAGCTCAGTTGACAGGGACTCCTACAATGAGCAGTTCTTC; CDR3 protein: CASSSVDRDSYNEQFF
clone size: .; J gene: TRBJ2-1; V gene: TRBV28; D gene: .; CDR3 length: 15; CDR3 DNA: TGTGCCAGCAGTTATGACAGACCCTCCTACAATGAGCAGTTCTTC; CDR3 protein: CASSYDRPSYNEQFF
clone size: once; J gene: TRBJ1-2; V gene: TRBV19; D gene: TRBD1; CDR3 length: 14; CDR3 DNA: TGTGCCAGTAGTGCGGGACAGGGCCAGCGAGGCTACACCTTC; CDR3 protein: CASSAGQGQRGYTF
clone size: .; J gene: TRBJ2-1; V gene: TRBV28; D gene: TRBD2; CDR3 length: 18; CDR3 DNA: TGTGCCAGCAGTTTAGATACTAGCGGGGGGGCATTAAACAATGAGCAGTTCTTC; CDR3 protein: CASSLDTSGGALNNEQFF
clone size: .; J gene: TRBJ1-4; V gene: TRBV4-3; D gene: .; CDR3 length: 16; CDR3 DNA: TGCGCCAGCAGCCAAGATGGGGCAGCAACTAATGAAAAACTGTTTTTT; CDR3 protein: CASSQDGAATNEKLFF
clone size: .; J gene: TRBJ1-4; V gene: TRBV19; D gene: .; CDR3 length: 13; CDR3 DNA: TGTGCCAGTAGTTTCAGGGTAGATGAAAAACTGTTTTTT; CDR3 protein: CASSFRVDEKLFF
clone size: .; J gene: TRBJ1-4; V gene: TRBV7-9; D gene: .; CDR3 length: 15; CDR3 DNA: TGTGCCAGCAGCTTAGGGGAGGTCGAAAGGGGAAAACTGTTTTTT; CDR3 protein: CASSLGEVERGKLFF
clone size: .; J gene: TRBJ1-2; V gene: TRBV4-3; D gene: .; CDR3 length: 15; CDR3 DNA: TGCGCCAGCAGCCAAGAGAGGGTGTTGAACTATGGCTACACCTTC; CDR3 protein: CASSQERVLNYGYTF
clone size: .; J gene: TRBJ1-5; V gene: TRBV4-1; D gene: .; CDR3 length: 12; CDR3 DNA: TGCGCCAGCAGCCAAGATGGCCAGCCCCAGCATTTT; CDR3 protein: CASSQDGQPQHF
clone size: .; J gene: TRBJ2-1; V gene: TRBV6-6; D gene: .; CDR3 length: 15; CDR3 DNA: TGTGCCAGCAGGTCTAATCCGGGAGACAGAGATGAGCAGTTCTTC; CDR3 protein: CASRSNPGDRDEQFF
clone size: .; J gene: TRBJ1-6; V gene: TRBV5-5; D gene: .; CDR3 length: 17; CDR3 DNA: TGTGCCAGCAGCTTGGTGACAGGCCGCTCCTATAATTCACCCCTCCACTTT; CDR3 protein: CASSLVTGRSYNSPLHF
clone size: .; J gene: TRBJ2-3; V gene: TRBV3-1/TRBV3-2; D gene: TRBD2; CDR3 length: 15; CDR3 DNA: TGTGCCAGCAGCCCACTCGCGGGGGTCACAGATACGCAGTATTTT; CDR3 protein: CASSPLAGVTDTQYF
clone size: .; J gene: TRBJ1-1; V gene: TRBV19; D gene: TRBD1; CDR3 length: 14; CDR3 DNA: TGTGCCAGTAGTAATAGGGGGCTGTGGACTGAAGCTTTCTTT; CDR3 protein: CASSNRGLWTEAFF
clone size: .; J gene: TRBJ2-2; V gene: TRBV3-1/TRBV3-2; D gene: .; CDR3 length: 15; CDR3 DNA: TGTGCCAGCAGCGTCCAAGGGAGGAACACCGGGGAGCTGTTTTTT; CDR3 protein: CASSVQGRNTGELFF
clone size: few; J gene: TRBJ2-7; V gene: TRBV4-3; D gene: .; CDR3 length: 16; CDR3 DNA: TGCGCCAGCAGCCAAGATCGACAGCTTAGGACCTACGAGCAGTACTTC; CDR3 protein: CASSQDRQLRTYEQYF
clone size: .; J gene: TRBJ2-1; V gene: TRBV24-1; D gene: .; CDR3 length: 16; CDR3 DNA: TGTGCCACCAGTGATCTGACAGCCAGCTCCTACAATGAGCAGTTCTTC; CDR3 protein: CATSDLTASSYNEQFF
clone size: .; J gene: TRBJ1-5; V gene: TRBV19; D gene: TRBD1; CDR3 length: 17; CDR3 DNA: TGTGCCAGTAGTCCCCCCCGAGACAGGGGGAAGAGTCAGCCCCAGCATTTT; CDR3 protein: CASSPPRDRGKSQPQHF
clone size: .; J gene: TRBJ2-1; V gene: TRBV30; D gene: TRBD2; CDR3 length: 15; CDR3 DNA: TGTGCCTGGAGTGTACTAGCGGGGGGGTACAATGAGCAGTTCTTC; CDR3 protein: CAWSVLAGGYNEQFF
clone size: .; J gene: TRBJ2-1; V gene: TRBV28; D gene: TRBD2; CDR3 length: 19; CDR3 DNA: TGTGCCAGCAGTTTATATCAAGCGGGGGGATCCTCCTACTATTCTGAGCAGTTCTTC; CDR3 protein: CASSLYQAGGSSYYSEQFF
clone size: few; J gene: TRBJ2-1; V gene: TRBV7-9; D gene: TRBD1; CDR3 length: 14; CDR3 DNA: TGTGCCAGCAGCTTTGCTACAGGGGCCAATGAGCAGTTCTTC; CDR3 protein: CASSFATGANEQFF